One and the same sample provided the 26 T cell receptor beta chains below, sequenced in a study of shared clonotypes between healthy human individuals. Here immunoSEQ multiplex PCR was the method, and the copy in TCRdb shows in-frame clones only, minus some. The table includes some 95,000 clones, about two thirds detected once. The sequenced sample consisted of memory CD8+ T cells sorted from blood. Indicated subset: CD45RO+ cells pooled with CCR7-negative TemRA cells. These receptors came from a man in his thirties or forties in good health.

This chain uses TRBV27 with TRBJ2-1; D might be TRBD1 (5 bases). This CDR3 comprises 14 residues. V gave up 3 bases and J gave up 9 bases, with 15 bases separating them. Per the germline V gene, CDR1 is MNHEY and CDR2 is SMNVEV (reference sequence). CDR3 in amino acids: CASSFGLGVGEQFF. The CDR3 DNA reads as TGTGCCAGCAGTTTCGGCTTAGGGGTCGGTGAGCAGTTCTTC.

Many counts were recorded for this clone. Additional DNA sequences in this sample encode the identical CDR3. The genes are TRBV28 and TRBJ2-7; no clear D gene. Trimming shortened V by 4 bases and J by 3 bases, and 4 bases separated the two germline ends. Germline assignment: CDR1 MDHEN and CDR2 SYDVKM. CDR3 size: 11 residues. The CDR3 DNA reads TGTGCCAGCAGTTCAAACTACGAGCAGTACTTC. Amino acid sequence: CASSSNYEQYF.

This clone turned up a few times. The chain joins TRBV27 to TRBJ1-4; D is undetermined. Trimming removed 2 bases from V and 5 bases from J, with 9 bases in between. The CDR3 spans 14 residues. The V gene's germline CDR1 is MNHEY and CDR2 SMNVEV (reference sequence). In DNA form, the CDR3 reads TGTGCCAGCAGTTTACTGGACGGGAATGAAAAACTGTTTTTT. Its protein product is CASSLLDGNEKLFF. The full variable domain, its missing parts supplied by reference TRBV27 and TRBJ1-4, is EAQVTQNPRYLITVTGKKLTVTCSQNMNHEYMSWYRQDPGLGLRQIYYSMNVEVTDKGDVPEGYKVSRKEKRNFPLILESPSPNQTSLYFCASSLLDGNEKLFFGSGTQLSVL.

This clone has only a few counts. The chain couples TRBV19 to TRBJ2-7; possibly TRBD2 for D (5 bases). CDR3 length: 13 amino acids. V was pared by 7 bases and J by 2 bases, with 12 bases between. In germline, CDR1 is LNHDA, CDR2 SQIVND (reference sequence). The chain's CDR3 is CASTGERPYEQYF. CDR3 bases: TGTGCCAGTACCGGGGAGCGGCCCTACGAGCAGTACTTC.

In regard to this clone: With only one base between it and a far larger clone, this is likely a read error. This chain joins TRBV6-4 and TRBJ2-3, with TRBD2 identical over 8 bases. Germline trimming cut 3 bases from V and 0 bases from J; bases unmatched to any gene: 2. Germline lookup yields CDR1 MRHNA and CDR2 SNTAGT. CDR3 length: 15 residues. The DNA for the CDR3 is TGTGCCAGCAGTGAGTCTAGCGGGAGCACAGATACGCAGTATTTT. Protein: CASSESSGSTDTQYF.

V is TRBV5-8 and J is TRBJ2-2, with D perhaps TRBD1 or TRBD2 (5 bases each). Germline V gives CDR1 SGHTS, CDR2 YDEGEE. Trimming removed 0 bases from V and 4 bases from J, with 7 bases in between. This CDR3 has 14 amino acids. CDR3: CASSLVGGTGELFF. The CDR3 region has the DNA TGTGCCAGCAGCTTGGTTGGGGGCACCGGGGAGCTGTTTTTT.

This clone was recorded a few times. V is TRBV10-3 and J is TRBJ2-3; TRBD2 matches at 8 bases. The V and J ends lost 8 bases and 3 bases, in that order; junction bases with no gene match: 1. Looked up from germline, CDR1 is ENHRY and CDR2 is SYGVKD. The CDR3 totals 12 residues. CDR3 in DNA: TGTGCCATCGCTAGCGGGACAGATACGCAGTATTTT. Protein product: CAIASGTDTQYF.

CDR3 nucleotides: TGTGCCAGCAGCCAAGTCTCCTACAATGAGCAGTTCTTC. This translates into CASSQVSYNEQFF. The gene calls are TRBV7-2 and TRBJ2-1; D is unresolved. In germline, CDR1 is SGHTA, CDR2 FQGNSA. V shed 5 bases and J shed 0 bases, with 5 bases lying between them. The CDR3 extends over 13 amino acids. The whole variable domain, remainder taken from reference TRBV7-2 and TRBJ2-1, is GAGVSQSPSNKVTEKGKDVELRCDPISGHTALYWYRQSLGQGLEFLIYFQGNSAPDKSGLPSDRFSAERTGGSVSTLTIQRTQQEDSAVYLCASSQVSYNEQFFGPGTRLTVL.

The rearrangement links TRBV11-2 to TRBJ1-4; 8 bases map to TRBD1. The CDR3 contains 18 residues. J lost 8 bases, V lost 3 bases, and 17 bases had no gene match. The germline CDR1 and CDR2 sequences are SGHAT and FQNNGV. This CDR3 reads CASSFPRGQAYPGEKLFF. The CDR3 DNA sequence: TGTGCCAGCAGCTTCCCCAGGGGACAGGCCTACCCCGGAGAAAAACTGTTTTTT.

V gene TRBV4-2 combines with J gene TRBJ2-3, with D possibly being TRBD2 (5 bases). The germline V gene encodes CDR1 LGHNA and CDR2 YNFKEQ. V was clipped by 5 bases and J by 5 bases, with 17 bases between them. The CDR3 is 15 amino acids. The CDR3 DNA follows: TGTGCCAGCAGCTCCATTCCTTCGAGGGAAGATACGCAGTATTTT. Translated, it gives CASSSIPSREDTQYF.

A remark on this clone: The sample has other DNA sequences that encode this CDR3 too. V gene TRBV28 combines with J gene TRBJ2-7, with D possibly TRBD2 on 5 matching bases. Germline V gives CDR1 MDHEN, CDR2 SYDVKM. The CDR3 is 14 amino acids. V lost 3 bases and J lost 2, with 11 bases in between. DNA for the CDR3: TGTGCCAGCAGTTTGGGAGCGGACCCCTACGAGCAGTACTTC. The encoded protein is CASSLGADPYEQYF.

This clone was seen once. The chain couples TRBV6-5 to TRBJ1-2; no firm D call. The CDR3 consists of 14 residues. Deletions cut 0 bases from V and 4 bases from J, with 9 bases between. Germline V lookup: CDR1 MNHEY, CDR2 SVGAGI. CDR3 coding DNA: TGTGCCAGCAGTTACTCCCAGGCCCCCTATGGCTACACCTTC. Translated, it gives CASSYSQAPYGYTF.

The CDR3 DNA reads as TGTGCCAGCAGTCCCCAGACTAGCGGGAGCCAAGAGACCCAGTACTTC. It specifies CASSPQTSGSQETQYF. V is TRBV27 and J is TRBJ2-5; 12 bases align to TRBD2. Germline V gene lookup returns CDR1 MNHEY and CDR2 SMNVEV (reference sequence). This CDR3 has 16 residues. Losses at the gene ends were 5 bases for V and 1 base for J; bases not matched to a gene: 5.

This chain joins TRBV4-1 and TRBJ2-7; TRBD2 matches 10 bases. The CDR3 length is 15 residues. The junction had 8 bases not matched to a gene; V was cut back by 5 bases and J by 4 bases. Per germline, CDR1 MGHRA and CDR2 YSYEKL. CDR3 region: CASSYLAGALYEQYF. The CDR3 nucleotides read TGCGCCAGCAGCTATCTAGCGGGAGCGTTGTACGAGCAGTACTTC.

This clone was found a few times. The chain couples TRBV18 to TRBJ2-1, with D possibly being TRBD1 (5 bases). V was trimmed by 0 bases and J by 2 bases, leaving 8 bases between them. The CDR3 runs to 15 residues. Germline V gives CDR1 KGHSH, CDR2 LQKENI. The DNA for the CDR3 is TGTGCCAGCTCACCACCAGGGGTACCCTACAATGAGCAGTTCTTC. It yields the protein CASSPPGVPYNEQFF. Together with reference TRBV18 and TRBJ2-1, the CDR3 gives the full variable domain: NAGVMQNPRHLVRRRGQEARLRCSPMKGHSHVYWYRQLPEEGLKFMVYLQKENIIDESGMPKERFSAEFPKEGPSILRIQQVVRGDSAAYFCASSPPGVPYNEQFFGPGTRLTVL.

The CDR3 region is CASSYEFRANYGYTF. For the CDR3, the DNA is TGTGCCAGCAGTTACGAATTCAGGGCTAACTATGGCTACACCTTC. The chain uses TRBV6-5 and TRBJ1-2; maybe TRBD1 (5 bases). The germline V and J ends were trimmed by 2 bases and 0 bases, with 10 bases remaining between them. Germline loops: CDR1 MNHEY, CDR2 SVGAGI. This CDR3 spans 15 amino acids.

The chain is built from TRBV7-8 and TRBJ1-1; possibly TRBD1 for D (6 bases). CDR3 length equals 13 residues. V lost 6 bases and J lost 5, with 13 bases in between. CDR1 SGHVS and CDR2 FQNEAQ come from the germline V gene. This CDR3 is CASRTGSGTEAFF. The DNA of the CDR3 is TGTGCCAGCAGAACAGGGTCGGGGACTGAAGCTTTCTTT.

This clone has a handful of counts. The chain uses TRBV25-1 and TRBJ1-1; TRBD1 matches at 7 bases. The ends lost 6 bases at V and 0 bases at J; junction bases unmatched: 4. This CDR3 is built from 14 residues. CDR1 is MGHDK and CDR2 is SYGVNS in the germline V gene. The CDR3 bases are TGTGCCAGCAGCATAGGGGGCATGAACACTGAAGCTTTCTTT. Residues: CASSIGGMNTEAFF.

The rearrangement uses TRBV6-1 and TRBJ1-4, with TRBD1 matching over 9 bases. The CDR3 loop spans 14 amino acids. V shed 1 base and J 7 bases; nucleotides not matched to a gene: 1. Germline lookup yields CDR1 MNHNS and CDR2 SASEGT. CDR3 nucleotide sequence: TGTGCCAGCAGTGAAGGGACAGGGGTTGAAAAACTGTTTTTT. Its protein is CASSEGTGVEKLFF.

The chain combines TRBV6-6 with TRBJ2-2, with D hard to call. Germline loops: CDR1 MNHNY, CDR2 SVGAGI (reference sequence). Trimming stripped 5 bases from V and 1 base from J, with 2 bases between. This CDR3 is built from 12 residues. CDR3 coding DNA: TGTGCCAGCAGTCGGAACACCGGGGAGCTGTTTTTT. This translates into CASSRNTGELFF.

The rearrangement links TRBV6-4 to TRBJ2-6; D not resolved. CDR3 size: 16 residues. The germline V gene encodes CDR1 MRHNA and CDR2 SNTAGT. Trimming took off 2 bases at V and 4 bases at J, with 12 bases between the two ends. CDR3 in amino acids: CASSDRPGAGANVLTF. CDR3 sequence (DNA): TGTGCCAGCAGTGACCGGCCCGGTGCCGGGGCCAACGTCCTGACTTTC.

The chain joins TRBV6-5 to TRBJ2-3, with D tentatively TRBD1 or TRBD2 (5 bases each). Germline V gene lookup returns CDR1 MNHEY and CDR2 SVGAGI. Trimming stripped 6 bases from V and 6 bases from J, with 13 bases between. CDR3 length: 13 amino acids. The CDR3 DNA reads as TGTGCCAGCAGCCGAGGGGTCAAGGATACGCAGTATTTT. This sequence encodes CASSRGVKDTQYF.

This clone was counted ten times or more. The DNA for the CDR3 is TGCGCCAGCAGCCAAGAATTAGGGGCGCTTAATTACGAGCAGTACTTC. Residues: CASSQELGALNYEQYF. The V and J genes are TRBV4-3 and TRBJ2-7, with D possibly TRBD1 on 5 matching bases. The CDR3 runs 16 residues. V shed 0 bases and J shed 4 bases, with 16 bases lying between them. Germline loops: CDR1 LGHNA, CDR2 YSLEER.

This chain connects TRBV10-1 to TRBJ2-2, with D unresolved. Trimming shortened V by 4 bases and J by 3 bases, and 3 bases separated the two germline ends. CDR1 WNHNN and CDR2 SYGVQD come from the germline V gene (reference sequence). This CDR3 comprises 12 residues. This CDR3 is CASSGYTGELFF. In nucleotides, the CDR3 is TGCGCCAGCAGTGGATACACCGGGGAGCTGTTTTTT.

This clone was counted a single time. The chain employs TRBV9 and TRBJ1-1; TRBD1 matches at 7 bases. Germline V gene lookup returns CDR1 SGDLS and CDR2 YYNGEE. V was clipped by 2 bases and J by 1 base; unmatched bases: 5. The CDR3 has 15 residues. CDR3 nucleotides: TGTGCCAGCAGCGTTTGGGACAGTTCGAACACTGAAGCTTTCTTT. It translates to CASSVWDSSNTEAFF.

This sequence joins TRBV11-2 and TRBJ2-7, with D tentatively TRBD1 or TRBD2 (6 bases each). The germline CDR1 and CDR2 sequences are SGHAT and FQNNGV. Trimming pared 1 base from V and 1 base from J, leaving 17 bases between. This CDR3 spans 17 amino acids. As DNA, the CDR3 is TGTGCCAGCAGCTTAGGGGGGCTAGCGAGGATTTCCTACGAGCAGTACTTC. Translated: CASSLGGLARISYEQYF.